The 12 T cell receptor beta chains presented below share a single source sample, sequenced in a study of CD8 T cells in Susac syndrome. Random hexamers primed reverse transcription of 0.5 to 1 ug RNA. From the immunoSEQ multiplex PCR reads, TCRdb called clonotypes with MiXCR, one entry per CDR3 protein. The sample lists over 100,000 distinct CDR3 sequences; just under 95% were seen once. The material sequenced was CD8+ T cells from PBMCs. The receptors come from a human donor with Susac syndrome.

The CDR3 coding sequence is TGTGCCAGCAGCCCTCGGGCGGGGGGGATTAACACTGAAGCTTTCTTT. The encoded protein is CASSPRAGGINTEAFF. V gene TRBV7-2 combines with J gene TRBJ1-1, with D possibly TRBD1 on 5 matching bases. The V end was cut by 5 bases, the J end by 2 bases, with 18 bases between. CDR3 size: 16 residues. Germline-derived CDR1 and CDR2 are SGHTA and FQGNSA.

V gene TRBV20-1 combines with J gene TRBJ1-5; TRBD1 matches at 8 bases. The germline gives CDR1 DFQATT, CDR2 SNEGSKA (reference sequence). V lost 4 bases to trimming and J lost 6 bases; unmatched junction nucleotides: 5. The CDR3 has 13 residues. The CDR3 DNA sequence: TGCAGTGCTAAGGCAGGGGGCGGTCAGCCCCAGCATTTT. Translation gives CSAKAGGGQPQHF.

The CDR3 is CASSDSTGELFF. CDR3 sequence (DNA): TGTGCCAGCAGCGACAGTACCGGGGAGCTGTTTTTT. The J gene is TRBJ2-2, the V gene TRBV12-3 or TRBV12-4, with a weak D call TRBD1 (5 bases). The CDR3 is 12 residues long. The V and J ends lost 6 bases and 5 bases respectively, with 7 bases between them.

The chain joins TRBV9 to TRBJ1-2; D may be TRBD1 (5 bases). V lost 3 bases to trimming and J lost 0 bases, with 18 bases between them. Germline V gene sequence: CDR1 SGDLS, CDR2 YYNGEE. The CDR3 length is 17 residues. As DNA, the CDR3 is TGTGCCAGCAGCGGGGAAGCGGAGGGGACGACTAACTATGGCTACACCTTC. This codes for CASSGEAEGTTNYGYTF.

The CDR3 loop reads CSVDYSTQETQYF. DNA for the CDR3: TGCAGCGTTGATTACAGTACACAAGAGACCCAGTACTTC. This rearrangement joins TRBV29-1 to TRBJ2-5; the D is unclear. V lost 3 bases to trimming and J lost 2 bases, with 10 bases between them. The V gene's germline CDR1 is SQVTM and CDR2 ANQGSEA. CDR3 length: 13 residues.

This chain uses TRBV3-1 with TRBJ2-5; no firm D call. V was shortened by 2 bases and J by 5 bases, with 12 bases between the two germline ends. The germline V gene encodes CDR1 LGHDT and CDR2 YNNKEL (reference sequence). The CDR3 covers 14 residues. The CDR3 loop is CASSQQVVSETQYF. The CDR3 DNA follows: TGTGCCAGCAGCCAACAGGTTGTGAGCGAGACCCAGTACTTC.

The rearrangement links TRBV12-3 or TRBV12-4 to TRBJ2-2; 7 nucleotides line up with TRBD1. The junction had 10 bases not matched to a gene; V was cut back by 6 bases and J by 3 bases. The CDR3 consists of 16 residues. DNA of the CDR3: TGTGCCAGCAGGACCCTGGACAGGTCCTACACCGGGGAGCTGTTTTTT. It encodes CASRTLDRSYTGELFF.

V is TRBV19 and J is TRBJ2-7; D gene uncertain. Germline V gene sequence: CDR1 LNHDA, CDR2 SQIVND (reference sequence). V was shortened by 5 bases and J by 6 bases, with 11 bases between the two germline ends. The CDR3 extends over 12 amino acids. DNA of the CDR3: TGTGCCAGTAGTGTGTCGGCCACCGAGCAGTACTTC. Its translation is CASSVSATEQYF. The variable domain in full, completed from reference TRBV19 and TRBJ2-7, reads DGGITQSPKYLFRKEGQNVTLSCEQNLNHDAMYWYRQDPGQGLRLIYYSQIVNDFQKGDIAEGYSVSREKKESFPLTVTSAQKNPTAFYLCASSVSATEQYFGPGTRLTVT.

This rearrangement joins TRBV29-1 to TRBJ2-5; D is uncertain. This CDR3 contains 15 residues. With 0 bases removed from V and 4 bases from J, the gap between germline ends came to 15 bases. Germline CDR1 reads SQVTM; CDR2 reads ANQGSEA. CDR3 bases: TGCAGCGTTGAAGATGGCGACCTTGAAGGAGAGACCCAGTACTTC. It specifies CSVEDGDLEGETQYF.

V gene TRBV12-3 or TRBV12-4 combines with J gene TRBJ2-5; D possibly corresponds to TRBD2 (6 bases). The CDR3 sequence is 11 residues long. V lost 7 bases to trimming and J lost 13 bases, with 16 bases between them. The CDR3: CASTPSRDLYF. Here the CDR3 DNA reads TGTGCCAGCACCCCTTCGCGGGACCTGTACTTC.

CDR3 in DNA: TGCGCCAGCAGCCAAGAGGGACAGCCTAATGAAAAACTGTTTTTT. This gives the protein CASSQEGQPNEKLFF. The chain links TRBV4-1 to TRBJ1-4; 7 nucleotides agree with TRBD1. The CDR3 runs 15 residues. V lost 0 bases to trimming and J lost 3 bases; unmatched junction nucleotides: 1. CDR1 and CDR2 from the germline V gene are MGHRA and YSYEKL.

The chain carries TRBV3-1 and TRBJ1-1; D not resolved. From germline, CDR1 is LGHDT and CDR2 YNNKEL (reference sequence). V was cut by 3 bases and J by 4 bases, with 18 bases left in between. The CDR3 loop spans 16 amino acids. CDR3 nucleotide sequence: TGTGCCAGCAGCCATTCATCGGGCCTCGAACTCACTGAAGCTTTCTTT. Its translation: CASSHSSGLELTEAFF.